A selection of T cell receptor beta chains follows, all from one sample in a study of shared clonotypes between healthy human individuals. Assay used: immunoSEQ multiplex PCR; TCRdb lists only in-frame clones, some missing. This sample has some 630,000 clones, with 60% to 80% found just once. The sequenced material came from memory CD4+ T cells sorted from blood. The receptors originated from a woman aged 25 to 45 in good health. Each CDR3 is given with its conserved first and last residue. The order of the fields is V gene, CDR3 protein.

V: TRBV7-9
CDR3: CASSLQGAWVSTEAFF

V: TRBV4-2
CDR3: CASSQAGTGGSYEQYF

V: TRBV7-3
CDR3: CASSPGTGATNEQFF

V: TRBV28
CDR3: CASRPGNSYEQYF

V: TRBV30
CDR3: CAWGASGTYNEQFF

V: TRBV11-1
CDR3: CASSATGVGNYEQYF

V: TRBV14
CDR3: CASSQERSAGTGNTIYF

V: TRBV28
CDR3: CASSWTGGLTDTQYF

V: TRBV27
CDR3: CASSPGTQHEKLFF

V: TRBV5-6
CDR3: CASSLRSNQPQHF

V: TRBV18
CDR3: CASSPLTSGANVLTF

V: TRBV12-1
CDR3: CASSPPGGCQPQHF

V: TRBV28
CDR3: CASSLAGGYQPQHF

V: TRBV29-1
CDR3: CSGSQTSVSYNEQFF

V: TRBV28
CDR3: CASSPRTGGRTEAFF